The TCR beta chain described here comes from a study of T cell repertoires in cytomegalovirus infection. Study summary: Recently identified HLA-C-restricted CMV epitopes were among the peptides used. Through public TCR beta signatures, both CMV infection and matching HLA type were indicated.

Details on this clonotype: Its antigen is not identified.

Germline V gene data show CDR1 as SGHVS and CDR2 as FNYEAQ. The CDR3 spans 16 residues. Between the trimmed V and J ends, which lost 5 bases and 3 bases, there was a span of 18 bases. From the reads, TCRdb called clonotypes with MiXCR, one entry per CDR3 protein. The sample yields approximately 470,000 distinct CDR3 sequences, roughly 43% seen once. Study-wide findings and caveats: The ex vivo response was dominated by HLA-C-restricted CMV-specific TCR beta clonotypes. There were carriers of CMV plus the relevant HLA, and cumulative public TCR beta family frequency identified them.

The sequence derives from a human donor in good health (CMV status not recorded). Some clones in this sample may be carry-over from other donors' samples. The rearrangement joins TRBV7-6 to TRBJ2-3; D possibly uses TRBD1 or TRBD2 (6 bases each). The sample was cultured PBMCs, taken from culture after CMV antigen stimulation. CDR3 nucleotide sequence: TGTGCCAGCAGCCCCCGTAGGGGGAGCGGGACAGATACGCAGTATTTT. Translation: CASSPRRGSGTDTQYF.